This record covers a single T cell receptor beta chain. The germline gives CDR1 GTSNPN, CDR2 SVGIG (reference sequence). V shed 1 base and J 5 bases; nucleotides not matched to a gene: 7. The CDR3 extends over 16 amino acids. This specimen belongs to a study of technical replicates of blood from a few donors. This table comes from immunoSEQ multiplex PCR, and its TCRdb copy is limited to in-frame clones, with some not included. The table has approximately 69,000 clones, about 87% seen once; the top ten hold about 4.6%. This clonotype was obtained from a human donor in good health. Some clones in this sample may be carry-over from other donors' samples. The J gene is TRBJ2-2, the V gene TRBV30; 10 bases map to TRBD2. Sequencing was done on a sample of PBMCs. The CDR3: CAWSGLAGVGTGELFF. In nucleotides, the CDR3 is TGTGCCTGGAGTGGCCTAGCGGGAGTGGGTACCGGGGAGCTGTTTTTT.